These 7 T cell receptor beta chains were sequenced from one sample in a study of regulatory T cells in long-lasting Graves disease. Both iRepertoire HTBI primers and Arm-PCR of CDR3 regions were used to build the TCR beta libraries. One entry per CDR3 protein results from TCRdb running MiXCR on the multiplex PCR reads. The sample holds around 430,000 distinct CDR3 sequences; around a fifth are singletons and the top ten take around 13%. Time point meaning: persistent/refractory GD, antithyroid drugs over 5 years with positive TRAb. Isolated PBMC RNA provided the starting material for the TCR library. The input for sequencing was peripheral blood mononuclear cells (PBMCs), taken when the disease was refractory, from a patient treated with antithyroid drugs. These receptors all stem from a female donor with Graves disease.

This clonotype was detected ten times or more. V and J are TRBV12-3 or TRBV12-4 and TRBJ1-5, with a weak D call TRBD1 (5 bases). This CDR3 has 14 amino acids. Trimming removed 1 base from V and 6 bases from J, with 10 bases in between. The DNA for the CDR3 is TGTGCCAGCAGTTTAGAGCAGGGAAGTCAGCCCCAGCATTTT. Amino acid sequence: CASSLEQGSQPQHF.

The chain combines TRBV2 with TRBJ1-1; TRBD1 agrees at 7 bases. The V segment lost 8 bases and the J segment 1 base; nucleotides outside the gene matches: 10. The germline V gene encodes CDR1 SNHLY and CDR2 FYNNEI. The CDR3 runs to 15 residues. The CDR3 DNA is TGTGCCAGCCAGGACAGGTGGTCGGGGAACACTGAAGCTTTCTTT. Translating it yields CASQDRWSGNTEAFF.

The V gene is TRBV19, the J gene TRBJ1-5; 9 bases agree with TRBD1. Per the germline V gene, CDR1 is LNHDA and CDR2 is SQIVND (reference sequence). Trimming cost V 7 bases and J 5 bases; bases outside gene matches: 15. The CDR3 contains 17 residues. DNA of the CDR3: TGTGCCAGTACCCCACTGTTGGACAGGGGAAACCATCAGCCCCAGCATTTT. It yields the protein CASTPLLDRGNHQPQHF.

This clonotype turned up a few times. This chain joins TRBV20-1 and TRBJ2-7, with TRBD2 identical over 10 bases. Germline CDR1 reads DFQATT; CDR2 reads SNEGSKA (reference sequence). The CDR3 is 14 amino acids. The J segment lost 2 bases and the V segment lost 3 bases, leaving 4 bases of the junction unmatched. CDR3 DNA: TGCAGTGCTAGCCCGACTAGCGGGCCCTACGAGCAGTACTTC. This translates into CSASPTSGPYEQYF.

This clonotype occurred a few times. V and J are TRBV27 and TRBJ2-7; a possible D gene is TRBD2 (6 bases). Trimming took off 6 bases at V and 2 bases at J, with 17 bases between the two ends. CDR1 and CDR2 from the germline V gene are MNHEY and SMNVEV (reference sequence). The CDR3 is 15 amino acids. As DNA, the CDR3 is TGTGCCAGCAGGGACCTTCGGGACTTAACCTACGAGCAGTACTTC. Its protein is CASRDLRDLTYEQYF.

The chain uses TRBV20-1 and TRBJ2-1; 8 positions match TRBD2. CDR1 is DFQATT and CDR2 is SNEGSKA in the germline V gene (reference sequence). The CDR3 loop spans 14 amino acids. The CDR3 sequence is CSPFPGLVYGEQFF. CDR3 DNA sequence: TGCAGCCCATTTCCGGGACTAGTGTATGGCGAGCAGTTCTTC.

This clonotype has ten or more counts. The chain couples TRBV11-3 to TRBJ1-6, with TRBD1 as a possible D gene (5 bases). V lost 5 bases and J lost 7, with 15 bases in between. The CDR3 is 15 amino acids. Germline-derived CDR1 and CDR2 are SGHNT and YENEEA. CDR3 region: CASSPGGGSNSPLHF. Written as DNA, the CDR3 is TGTGCCAGCAGCCCGGGGGGGGGATCGAATTCACCCCTCCACTTT.